This T cell receptor (beta chain) was captured by sequencing in a study of identifying expanded T cells in peripheral blood. General study results and limits: Variance in clone template counts between approximately two-week samples significantly increased with total template count across all healthy donors. Differentially abundant clones: roughly 1.2 between replicates, 15 to 17 at around 2 weeks, over 18 at four.

Turning to this clone: Its antigen remains unknown.

Method: immunoSEQ multiplex PCR; TCRdb's copy keeps in-frame clones and lacks some. The top ten clones hold less than 20% of a sample with 90,000 to 120,000 clones, around 88% of them seen once. V was cut by 5 bases and J by 9 bases, with 17 bases left in between. This CDR3 comprises 13 residues. Germline CDR1 and CDR2: SGHTA and FQGNSA. Healthy donors had no documented immune events, such as infections, while sampled. This clonotype was sampled from a person aged 18 to 75 in good health. The sample consisted of blood. This sequence joins TRBV7-2 and TRBJ2-7, with D perhaps TRBD1 or TRBD2 (5 bases each). CDR3 in DNA: TGTGCCAGCAGCCGGGACCGCGACTCCGGGCAGTACTTC. Protein sequence: CASSRDRDSGQYF.